What follows describes a single TCR beta chain. Its antigen is unidentified. The entry originates in a study of Ad26.COV2.S vaccination and SARS-CoV-2 variants. The treatment is: 15 to 20 received Ad26.COV2.S at low or high dose, single or two shots; about 5 received placebo; per-sample allocation not given. Sampling was done on day 63 after the first vaccine or placebo injection. Vaccine was an Ad26 vector expressing Wuhan-strain SARS-CoV-2 spike. The table came from immunoSEQ multiplex PCR; TCRdb's copy has only in-frame clones and leaves some out. Of fewer than 500,000 clones in the sample, 75% to 95% were seen once. General study points: Reportedly, after vaccination the spike-specific CD8+ and CD4+ T cell responses displayed substantial breadth. Analyses of TCR breadth and depth may have underestimated total T cell responses. Greater spike-specific TCR breadth was seen in vaccine recipients than in placebo recipients.

V shed 7 bases and J shed 1 base, with 13 bases lying between them. Germline V lookup: CDR1 GTSNPN, CDR2 SVGIG (reference sequence). The CDR3 is made up of 13 amino acids. The input for sequencing was peripheral blood, taken in a trial of Ad26.COV2.S vaccine versus placebo. This sequence joins TRBV30 and TRBJ1-1; D uncertain. The clonotype comes from a person aged 18-60 years who received the Ad26.COV2.S COVID-19 vaccine or a placebo. CDR3 in amino acids: CASHQTRNTEAFF. DNA for the CDR3: TGTGCCTCTCACCAAACCAGGAACACTGAAGCTTTCTTT.